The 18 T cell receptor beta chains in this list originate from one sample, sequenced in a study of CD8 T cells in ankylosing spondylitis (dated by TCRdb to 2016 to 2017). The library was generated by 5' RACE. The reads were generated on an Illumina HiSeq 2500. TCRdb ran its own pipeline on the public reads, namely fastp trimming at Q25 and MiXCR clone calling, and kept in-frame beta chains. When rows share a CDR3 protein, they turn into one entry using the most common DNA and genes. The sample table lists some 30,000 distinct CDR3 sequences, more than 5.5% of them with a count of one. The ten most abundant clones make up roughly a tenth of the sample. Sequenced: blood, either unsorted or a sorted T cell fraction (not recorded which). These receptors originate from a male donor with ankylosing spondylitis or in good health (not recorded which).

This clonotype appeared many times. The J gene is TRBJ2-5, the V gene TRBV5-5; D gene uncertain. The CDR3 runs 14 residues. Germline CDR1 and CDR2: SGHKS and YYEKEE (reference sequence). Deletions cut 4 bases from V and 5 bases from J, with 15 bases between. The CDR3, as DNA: TGTGCCAGCAGCCAAGCGACTGATTGGGAGACCCAGTACTTC. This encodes CASSQATDWETQYF. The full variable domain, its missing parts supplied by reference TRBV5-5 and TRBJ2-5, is DAGVTQSPTHLIKTRGQQVTLRCSPISGHKSVSWYQQVLGQGPQFIFQYYEKEERGRGNFPDRFSARQFPNYSSELNVNALLLGDSALYLCASSQATDWETQYFGPGTRLLVL.

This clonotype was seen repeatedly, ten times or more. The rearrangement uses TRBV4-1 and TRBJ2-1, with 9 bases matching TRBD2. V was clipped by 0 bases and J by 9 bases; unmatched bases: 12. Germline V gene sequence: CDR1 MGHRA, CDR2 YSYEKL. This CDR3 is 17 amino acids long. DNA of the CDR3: TGCGCCAGCAGCCAAGATCTGGCGGGAGGGCCCCTTAGTGAGCAGTTCTTC. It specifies CASSQDLAGGPLSEQFF.

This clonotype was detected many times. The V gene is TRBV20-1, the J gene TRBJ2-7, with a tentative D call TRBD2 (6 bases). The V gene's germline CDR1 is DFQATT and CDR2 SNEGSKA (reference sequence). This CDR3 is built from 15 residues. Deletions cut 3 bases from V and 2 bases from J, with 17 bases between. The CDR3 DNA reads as TGCAGTGCTAGGGAATCCGGGACTTTCACCTACGAGCAGTACTTC. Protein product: CSARESGTFTYEQYF.

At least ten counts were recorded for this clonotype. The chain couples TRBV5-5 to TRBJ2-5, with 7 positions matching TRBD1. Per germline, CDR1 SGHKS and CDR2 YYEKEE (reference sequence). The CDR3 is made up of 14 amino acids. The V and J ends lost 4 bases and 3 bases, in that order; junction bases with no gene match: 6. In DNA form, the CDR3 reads TGTGCCAGCAGCACTGGGACAGTCAAAGAGACCCAGTACTTC. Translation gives CASSTGTVKETQYF.

The chain's CDR3 is CSVAHLTGRTYEQYF. The CDR3 DNA sequence: TGCAGCGTTGCCCACCTGACAGGGCGTACCTACGAGCAGTACTTC. V is TRBV29-1 and J is TRBJ2-7, with TRBD1 identical over 7 bases. V lost 4 bases and J lost 2; bases outside the gene matches: 11. The CDR3 has 15 residues. The germline V gene has CDR1 SQVTM and CDR2 ANQGSEA.

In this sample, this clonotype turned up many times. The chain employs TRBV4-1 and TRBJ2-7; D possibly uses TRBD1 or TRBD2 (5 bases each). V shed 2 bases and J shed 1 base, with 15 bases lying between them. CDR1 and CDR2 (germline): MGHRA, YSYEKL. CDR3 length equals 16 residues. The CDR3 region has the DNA TGCGCCAGCAGCCAAAGGGACGGAACTCTGTCCTACGAGCAGTACTTC. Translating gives CASSQRDGTLSYEQYF.

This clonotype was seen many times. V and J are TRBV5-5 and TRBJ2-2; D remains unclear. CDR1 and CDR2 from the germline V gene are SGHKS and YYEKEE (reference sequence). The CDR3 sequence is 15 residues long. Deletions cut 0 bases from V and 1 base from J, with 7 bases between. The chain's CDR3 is CASSLDQVNTGELFF. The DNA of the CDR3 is TGTGCCAGCAGCTTGGACCAGGTGAACACCGGGGAGCTGTTTTTT.

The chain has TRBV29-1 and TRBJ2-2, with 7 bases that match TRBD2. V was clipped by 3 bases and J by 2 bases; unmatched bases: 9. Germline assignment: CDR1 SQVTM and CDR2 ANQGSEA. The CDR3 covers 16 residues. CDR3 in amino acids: CSVELALAANTGELFF. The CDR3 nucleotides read TGCAGCGTTGAGTTGGCGCTAGCGGCAAACACCGGGGAGCTGTTTTTT.

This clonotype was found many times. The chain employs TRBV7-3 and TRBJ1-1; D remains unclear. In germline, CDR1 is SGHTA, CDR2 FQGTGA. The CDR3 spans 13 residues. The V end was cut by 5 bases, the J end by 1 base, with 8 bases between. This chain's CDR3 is CASSRSGNTEAFF. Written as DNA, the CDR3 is TGTGCCAGCAGCCGAAGCGGGAACACTGAAGCTTTCTTT.

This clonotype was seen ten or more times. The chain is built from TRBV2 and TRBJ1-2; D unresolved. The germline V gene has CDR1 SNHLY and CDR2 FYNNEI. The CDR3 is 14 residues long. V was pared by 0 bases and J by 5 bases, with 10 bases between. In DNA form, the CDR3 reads TGTGCCAGCAGTGAAGCCTCATCGAGTTATGGCTACACCTTC. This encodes CASSEASSSYGYTF.

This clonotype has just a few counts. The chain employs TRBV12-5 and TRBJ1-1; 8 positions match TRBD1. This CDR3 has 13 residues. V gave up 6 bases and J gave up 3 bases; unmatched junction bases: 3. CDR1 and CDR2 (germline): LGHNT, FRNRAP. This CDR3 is CASGPGGHTEAFF. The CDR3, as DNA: TGTGCTAGTGGACCAGGGGGCCACACTGAAGCTTTCTTT.

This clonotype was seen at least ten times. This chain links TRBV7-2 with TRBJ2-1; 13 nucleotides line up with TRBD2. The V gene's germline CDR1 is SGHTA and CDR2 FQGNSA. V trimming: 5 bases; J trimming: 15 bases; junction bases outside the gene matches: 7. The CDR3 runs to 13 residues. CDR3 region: CASSPGTSGILFF. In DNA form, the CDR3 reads TGTGCCAGCAGCCCCGGGACTAGCGGGATTCTGTTCTTC. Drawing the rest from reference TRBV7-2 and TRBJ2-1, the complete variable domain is GAGVSQSPSNKVTEKGKDVELRCDPISGHTALYWYRQSLGQGLEFLIYFQGNSAPDKSGLPSDRFSAERTGGSVSTLTIQRTQQEDSAVYLCASSPGTSGILFFGPGTRLTVL.

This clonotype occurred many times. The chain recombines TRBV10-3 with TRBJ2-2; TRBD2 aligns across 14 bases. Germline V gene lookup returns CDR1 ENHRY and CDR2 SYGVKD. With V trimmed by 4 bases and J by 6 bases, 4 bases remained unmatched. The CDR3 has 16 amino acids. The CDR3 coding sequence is TGTGCCATCAGTGGGGGACTAGCGGGAGCTGCCGGGGAGCTGTTTTTT. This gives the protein CAISGGLAGAAGELFF.

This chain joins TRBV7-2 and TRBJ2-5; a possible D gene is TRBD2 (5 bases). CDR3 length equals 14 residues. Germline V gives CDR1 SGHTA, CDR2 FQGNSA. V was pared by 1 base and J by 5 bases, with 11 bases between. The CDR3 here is CASSLDPGGETQYF. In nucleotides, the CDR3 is TGTGCCAGCAGCTTAGATCCGGGCGGGGAGACCCAGTACTTC.

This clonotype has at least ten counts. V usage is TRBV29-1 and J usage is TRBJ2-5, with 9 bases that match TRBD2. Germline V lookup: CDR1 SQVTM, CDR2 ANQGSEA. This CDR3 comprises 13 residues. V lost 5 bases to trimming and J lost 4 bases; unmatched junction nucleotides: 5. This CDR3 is CSVSPTSGETQYF. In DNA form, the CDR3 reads TGCAGCGTTTCTCCGACTAGCGGAGAGACCCAGTACTTC.

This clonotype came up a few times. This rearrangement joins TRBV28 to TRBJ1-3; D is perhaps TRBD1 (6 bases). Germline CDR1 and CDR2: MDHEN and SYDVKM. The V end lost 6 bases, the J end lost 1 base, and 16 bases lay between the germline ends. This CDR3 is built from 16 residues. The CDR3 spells CASRLSGAASGNTIYF. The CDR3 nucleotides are TGTGCCAGCAGATTGTCAGGGGCTGCGTCTGGAAACACCATATATTTT.

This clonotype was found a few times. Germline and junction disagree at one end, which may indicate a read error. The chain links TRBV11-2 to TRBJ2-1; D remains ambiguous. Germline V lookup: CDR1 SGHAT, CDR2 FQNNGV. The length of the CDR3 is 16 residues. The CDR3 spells CASSGLRGKSSNEQFF. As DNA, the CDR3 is TGTGCCAGCAGCGGATTACGAGGCAAATCCTCCAATGAGCAGTTCTTC.

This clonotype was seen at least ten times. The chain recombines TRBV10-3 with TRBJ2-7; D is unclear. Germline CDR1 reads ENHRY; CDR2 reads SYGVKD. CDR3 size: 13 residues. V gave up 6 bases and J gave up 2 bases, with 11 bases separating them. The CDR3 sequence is CAIRDPGTYEQYF. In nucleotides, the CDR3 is TGTGCCATCAGGGACCCCGGAACCTACGAGCAGTACTTC.